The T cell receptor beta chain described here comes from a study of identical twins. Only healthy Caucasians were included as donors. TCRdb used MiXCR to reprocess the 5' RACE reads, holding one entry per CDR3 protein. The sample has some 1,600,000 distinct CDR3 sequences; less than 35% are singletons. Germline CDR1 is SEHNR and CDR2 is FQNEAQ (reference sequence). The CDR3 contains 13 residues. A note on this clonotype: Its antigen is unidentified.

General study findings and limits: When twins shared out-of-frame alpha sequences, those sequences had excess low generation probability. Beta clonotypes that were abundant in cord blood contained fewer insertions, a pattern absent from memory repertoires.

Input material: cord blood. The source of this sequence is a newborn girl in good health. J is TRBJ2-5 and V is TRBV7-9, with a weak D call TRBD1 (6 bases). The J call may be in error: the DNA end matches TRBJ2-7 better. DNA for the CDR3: TGTGCCAGCAGCTTCCGACAGGAGGACGAGCAGTACTTC. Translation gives CASSFRQEDEQYF.